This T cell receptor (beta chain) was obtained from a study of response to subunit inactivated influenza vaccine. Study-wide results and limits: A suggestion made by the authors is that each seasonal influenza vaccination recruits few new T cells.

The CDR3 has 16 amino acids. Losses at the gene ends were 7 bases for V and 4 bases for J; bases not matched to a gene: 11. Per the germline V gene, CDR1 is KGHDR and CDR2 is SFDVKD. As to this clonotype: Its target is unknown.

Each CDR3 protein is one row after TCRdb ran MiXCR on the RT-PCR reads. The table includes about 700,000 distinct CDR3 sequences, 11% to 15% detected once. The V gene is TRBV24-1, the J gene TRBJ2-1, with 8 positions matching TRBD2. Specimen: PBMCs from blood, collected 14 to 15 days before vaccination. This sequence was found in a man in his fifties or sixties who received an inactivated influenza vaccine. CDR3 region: CATSDSLAGTYNEQFF. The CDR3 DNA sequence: TGTGCCACCAGCGACTCTCTAGCGGGCACATACAATGAGCAGTTCTTC.